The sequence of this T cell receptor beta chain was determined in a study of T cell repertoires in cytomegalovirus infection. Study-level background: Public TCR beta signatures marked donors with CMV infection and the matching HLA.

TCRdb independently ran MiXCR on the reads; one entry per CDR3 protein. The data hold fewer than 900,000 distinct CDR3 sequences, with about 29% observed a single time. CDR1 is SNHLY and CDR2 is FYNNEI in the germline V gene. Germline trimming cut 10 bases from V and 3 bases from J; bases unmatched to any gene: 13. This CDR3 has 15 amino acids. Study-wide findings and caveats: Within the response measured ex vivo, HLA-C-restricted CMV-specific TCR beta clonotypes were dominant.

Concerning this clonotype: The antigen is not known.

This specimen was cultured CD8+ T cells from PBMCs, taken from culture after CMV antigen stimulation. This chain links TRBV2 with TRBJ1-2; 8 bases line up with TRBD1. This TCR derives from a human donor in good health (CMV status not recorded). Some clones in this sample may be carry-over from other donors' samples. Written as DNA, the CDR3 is TGTGCCACAGACAGGGGCGGTAACATTGACTATGGCTACACCTTC. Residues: CATDRGGNIDYGYTF.